The 27 T cell receptor beta chains listed next were all sequenced from one sample in a study of OX40 agonist ivuxolimab in advanced cancers. The assay was immunoSEQ multiplex PCR, and TCRdb's table has in-frame clones only and misses some. The sample records 45,000 to 65,000 clones, more than 65% being singletons. The specimen comprised CD4+ or CD8+ T cells sorted from blood, sampled in a trial of the OX40 agonist ivuxolimab. These receptors were collected from an adult with an advanced solid tumor such as melanoma, head and neck, liver or kidney cancer.

This CDR3 is CASSGDRGNQPQHF. DNA of the CDR3: TGTGCCAGCAGTGGCGACAGGGGGAATCAGCCCCAGCATTTT. The V call is TRBV6-1, the J call TRBJ1-5, with 9 bases matching TRBD1. The germline V gene has CDR1 MNHNS and CDR2 SASEGT. This CDR3 has 14 residues. V dropped 4 bases and J dropped 4; count of bases not matched to a gene: 2.

The CDR3, as DNA: TGTGCCAGCAGCTTAGGCCAACCCCGGAGATTCTTCAAGGATACGCAGTATTTT. Its protein product is CASSLGQPRRFFKDTQYF. V and J are TRBV13 and TRBJ2-3; D unclear. Germline CDR1 and CDR2: PRHDT and FYEKMQ (reference sequence). The CDR3 runs to 18 residues. The V end was cut by 0 bases, the J end by 6 bases, with 22 bases between.

The J gene is TRBJ1-2, the V gene TRBV6-1, with D perhaps TRBD1 (6 bases). Trimming shortened V by 7 bases and J by 4 bases, and 19 bases separated the two germline ends. The CDR3 has 15 residues. In germline, CDR1 is MNHNS, CDR2 SASEGT. Written as DNA, the CDR3 is TGTGCCAGCACCCCTAGGGGGGCCACCCCCTATGGCTACACCTTC. Translating gives CASTPRGATPYGYTF.

The rearrangement joins TRBV11-2 to TRBJ1-6; D might be TRBD1 (5 bases). Germline-derived CDR1 and CDR2 are SGHAT and FQNNGV. The V gene lost 1 base and the J gene lost 3 bases, with 10 bases spanning the gap. The CDR3 is made up of 16 amino acids. CDR3 nucleotide sequence: TGTGCCAGCAGCTTAGGACAGTCCTACTATAATTCACCCCTCCACTTT. Translation gives CASSLGQSYYNSPLHF.

The chain combines TRBV9 with TRBJ2-7, with 7 positions matching TRBD1. Germline V CDR1 and CDR2: SGDLS, YYNGEE. V trimming: 4 bases; J trimming: 3 bases; junction bases outside the gene matches: 19. CDR3 length equals 18 residues. The CDR3 sequence is CASSTGDSANTLFYEQYF. The CDR3 coding sequence is TGTGCCAGCAGCACTGGGGACAGCGCAAACACATTATTCTACGAGCAGTACTTC.

V usage is TRBV6-5 and J usage is TRBJ2-3, with D perhaps matching TRBD2 (6 bases). Germline assignment: CDR1 MNHEY and CDR2 SVGAGI. The CDR3 spans 13 residues. Trimming stripped 6 bases from V and 2 bases from J, with 9 bases between. CDR3 amino acids: CASSGGATDTQYF. The CDR3 region has the DNA TGTGCCAGCAGCGGCGGGGCCACAGATACGCAGTATTTT.

The chain is built from TRBV2 and TRBJ2-7; 10 bases are a match to TRBD1. Germline values: CDR1 SNHLY, CDR2 FYNNEI. V trimming: 4 bases; J trimming: 4 bases; junction bases outside the gene matches: 4. This CDR3 is 14 amino acids long. The CDR3 DNA sequence: TGTGCCAGCAGTGTGGGACAGGGGACGTACGAGCAGTACTTC. Its protein is CASSVGQGTYEQYF.

The CDR3 nucleotides read TGTGCCAGCAGCTTAGAGCGCGAGCAGTACTTC. Translating it yields CASSLEREQYF. This chain joins TRBV7-9 and TRBJ2-7; D not resolved. The germline CDR1 and CDR2 sequences are SEHNR and FQNEAQ (reference sequence). Trimming took off 1 base at V and 6 bases at J, with 4 bases between the two ends. This CDR3 is 11 amino acids long.

V gene TRBV19 combines with J gene TRBJ1-1; possibly TRBD1 for D (6 bases). Germline loops: CDR1 LNHDA, CDR2 SQIVND (reference sequence). The ends were cut back, 8 bases at V and 5 bases at J, with 18 bases in the middle. The CDR3 runs to 14 residues. The CDR3 protein is CASHRDLGATEAFF. The CDR3 bases are TGTGCCAGTCACCGGGACTTGGGGGCGACTGAAGCTTTCTTT.

This sequence joins TRBV18 and TRBJ1-1; 7 positions match TRBD1. CDR1 and CDR2 from the germline V gene are KGHSH and LQKENI. V lost 2 bases to trimming and J lost 5 bases; unmatched junction nucleotides: 2. The CDR3 totals 13 residues. The CDR3 sequence: CASSPKQGTEAFF. CDR3 sequence (DNA): TGTGCCAGCTCACCAAAACAGGGGACTGAAGCTTTCTTT.

The gene calls are TRBV10-1 and TRBJ2-7, with 10 bases matching TRBD2. Germline trimming cut 4 bases from V and 4 bases from J; bases unmatched to any gene: 1. The CDR3 loop spans 13 amino acids. CDR1 is WNHNN and CDR2 is SYGVQD in the germline V gene (reference sequence). CDR3: CASSASGGYEQYF. Written as DNA, the CDR3 is TGCGCCAGCAGTGCTAGCGGGGGTTACGAGCAGTACTTC.

The rearrangement uses TRBV5-1 and TRBJ2-7; 10 bases line up with TRBD1. Trimming cost V 7 bases and J 4 bases; bases outside gene matches: 2. Germline CDR1 SGHRS, CDR2 YFSETQ. The CDR3 has 12 residues. CDR3 sequence: CASRDRGYEQYF. In nucleotides, the CDR3 is TGCGCCAGCCGGGACAGGGGTTACGAGCAGTACTTC.

V and J are TRBV25-1 and TRBJ2-1; unclear D gene. The CDR3 covers 12 residues. Germline values: CDR1 MGHDK, CDR2 SYGVNS. Trimming shortened V by 2 bases and J by 4 bases, and 3 bases separated the two germline ends. DNA for the CDR3: TGTGCCAGCAGTGAACTATACAATGAGCAGTTCTTC. This codes for CASSELYNEQFF.

V and J are TRBV18 and TRBJ1-3; the D is unclear. Germline V gives CDR1 KGHSH, CDR2 LQKENI. This CDR3 comprises 17 residues. V lost 2 bases and J 2 bases, leaving 16 bases between the germline ends. In nucleotides, the CDR3 is TGTGCCAGCTCACCATTGGGGTCAGCCAGCACTGGAAACACCATATATTTT. It specifies CASSPLGSASTGNTIYF.

The genes are TRBV7-2 and TRBJ2-1; D perhaps matches TRBD2 (6 bases). Trimming removed 8 bases at V and 2 bases at J, with 16 bases between. The CDR3 runs 15 residues. Germline V CDR1 and CDR2: SGHTA, FQGNSA. This CDR3 is CASQAAGLAYNEQFF. CDR3 DNA sequence: TGTGCCAGCCAAGCCGCGGGGCTAGCCTACAATGAGCAGTTCTTC. The full variable domain, its missing parts supplied by reference TRBV7-2 and TRBJ2-1, is GAGVSQSPSNKVTEKGKDVELRCDPISGHTALYWYRQSLGQGLEFLIYFQGNSAPDKSGLPSDRFSAERTGGSVSTLTIQRTQQEDSAVYLCASQAAGLAYNEQFFGPGTRLTVL.

This sequence joins TRBV9 and TRBJ2-3; possibly TRBD2 for D (6 bases). The CDR3 consists of 16 residues. V lost 0 bases and J lost 0, with 11 bases in between. Per the germline V gene, CDR1 is SGDLS and CDR2 is YYNGEE. CDR3: CASSVGLRGSTDTQYF. The CDR3 DNA reads as TGTGCCAGCAGCGTAGGGTTACGGGGGAGCACAGATACGCAGTATTTT. The full variable domain, its missing parts supplied by reference TRBV9 and TRBJ2-3, is DSGVTQTPKHLITATGQRVTLRCSPRSGDLSVYWYQQSLDQGLQFLIQYYNGEERAKGNILERFSAQQFPDLHSELNLSSLELGDSALYFCASSVGLRGSTDTQYFGPGTRLTVL.

The V gene is TRBV19, the J gene TRBJ1-1; maybe TRBD1 (5 bases). V was shortened by 7 bases and J by 0 bases, with 12 bases between the two germline ends. The germline CDR1 and CDR2 sequences are LNHDA and SQIVND (reference sequence). The CDR3 has 14 amino acids. This CDR3 is CASKPTDMNTEAFF. The CDR3 bases are TGTGCCAGTAAACCGACAGACATGAACACTGAAGCTTTCTTT.

The chain carries TRBV19 and TRBJ1-1; 8 bases agree with TRBD1. The germline V gene encodes CDR1 LNHDA and CDR2 SQIVND (reference sequence). Germline trimming cut 9 bases from V and 5 bases from J; bases unmatched to any gene: 11. CDR3 length: 14 residues. As DNA, the CDR3 is TGTGCCAGCTCCCGATTGACAGGGGTTACTGAAGCTTTCTTT. Residues: CASSRLTGVTEAFF.

The chain employs TRBV7-4 and TRBJ1-4, with a possible D match to TRBD1 (6 bases). Per the germline V gene, CDR1 is SGHVT and CDR2 is SQSDAQ. The germline V and J ends were trimmed by 4 bases and 7 bases, with 16 bases remaining between them. The CDR3 runs to 15 residues. The CDR3 DNA follows: TGTGCCAGCAGCTCAACAGGGTTAGGTAGTGAAAAACTGTTTTTT. Protein: CASSSTGLGSEKLFF.

This chain uses TRBV5-1 with TRBJ2-1, with 14 nucleotides matching TRBD2. The CDR3 contains 20 residues. Trimming removed 4 bases from V and 0 bases from J; junction bases left unmatched: 12. Germline values: CDR1 SGHRS, CDR2 YFSETQ. The CDR3 DNA sequence: TGCGCCAGCAGCCCGCGACTAGCGGGGGGGTCGCCCATCTCCTACAATGAGCAGTTCTTC. Translating gives CASSPRLAGGSPISYNEQFF.

Regarding this clone: Other nucleotide sequences in the sample specify the same CDR3. The CDR3 DNA reads TGTGCCAGCTCAAACAGGGGGAGGGGATCTGGGGCCAACGTCCTGACTTTC. It is translated as CASSNRGRGSGANVLTF. The V gene is TRBV7-3, the J gene TRBJ2-6; D perhaps matches TRBD1 (8 bases). V shed 8 bases and J shed 1 base, with 18 bases lying between them. CDR3 size: 17 residues. Germline CDR1 SGHTA, CDR2 FQGTGA.

The chain uses TRBV5-1 and TRBJ2-2; possible D gene TRBD1, 5 bases. CDR3 length: 14 amino acids. CDR1 is SGHRS and CDR2 is YFSETQ in the germline V gene. V dropped 4 bases and J dropped 6 bases, with 13 bases sitting between them. The CDR3: CASSPRQGAGELFF. Here the CDR3 DNA reads TGCGCCAGCAGCCCGCGTCAGGGCGCCGGGGAGCTGTTTTTT.

J is TRBJ1-1 and V is TRBV18; 9 nucleotides align to TRBD1. After removal of 3 bases from V and 3 bases from J, the junction contained 5 bases not matched to a gene. CDR1 is KGHSH, CDR2 LQKENI, per germline. CDR3 length: 15 residues. This CDR3 reads CASSPQQGADTEAFF. In nucleotides, the CDR3 is TGTGCCAGCTCACCGCAACAGGGGGCTGACACTGAAGCTTTCTTT.

The rearrangement uses TRBV15 and TRBJ1-5; 7 bases match TRBD1. The CDR3 contains 17 residues. The germline CDR1 and CDR2 sequences are LNHNV and YYDKDF (reference sequence). Unmatched junction bases numbered 8, after V lost 0 bases and J lost 3 bases. CDR3 region: CATSREAGTADNQPQHF. In nucleotides, the CDR3 is TGTGCCACCAGCAGAGAAGCCGGGACAGCGGACAATCAGCCCCAGCATTTT.

J is TRBJ2-7 and V is TRBV7-8; D may correspond to TRBD1 or TRBD2 (5 bases each). This CDR3 spans 15 amino acids. V lost 5 bases, J lost 2 bases, and 16 bases lay in between. CDR1 is SGHVS, CDR2 FQNEAQ, per germline. CDR3 DNA: TGTGCCAGCAGCAGGGGCCGAGGGGCCACCTACGAGCAGTACTTC. Protein product: CASSRGRGATYEQYF.

V gene TRBV11-3 combines with J gene TRBJ2-3, with 12 bases identical to TRBD2. The trim removed 3 bases at V and 2 bases at J, leaving 6 bases unmatched. Germline CDR1 reads SGHNT; CDR2 reads YENEEA. There are 17 residues in the CDR3. The CDR3 loop reads CASSFSLAGGTTDTQYF. CDR3 nucleotides: TGTGCCAGCAGCTTTTCACTAGCGGGGGGCACCACAGATACGCAGTATTTT.

This chain links TRBV2 with TRBJ2-7; TRBD1 aligns across 7 bases. The CDR3 has 15 amino acids. The germline gives CDR1 SNHLY, CDR2 FYNNEI. J lost 0 bases, V lost 6 bases, and 8 bases had no gene match. CDR3 amino acids: CASRLRDSSSYEQYF. CDR3 sequence (DNA): TGTGCCAGCAGGCTGAGGGACAGTAGCTCCTACGAGCAGTACTTC. The full variable domain, completed using reference TRBV2 and TRBJ2-7, is EPEVTQTPSHQVTQMGQEVILRCVPISNHLYFYWYRQILGQKVEFLVSFYNNEISEKSEIFDDQFSVERPDGSNFTLKIRSTKLEDSAMYFCASRLRDSSSYEQYFGPGTRLTVT.